Here is one T cell receptor (beta chain) with its context. Its target is unknown. Germline and junction disagree at one end, which may indicate a read error. The CDR3 has 13 amino acids. Germline assignment: CDR1 LNHNV and CDR2 YYDKDF (reference sequence). The data belong to a study of identifying expanded T cells in peripheral blood. Overall study results and limits: Variance in clone template counts between approximately two-week samples significantly increased with total template count across all healthy donors.

Collection occurred without any documented infections or immune events in donors. Assay used: immunoSEQ multiplex PCR; TCRdb lists only in-frame clones, some missing. The sample includes about 85,000 clones, 88% of them seen just once. This TCR was recovered from a person aged 18 to 69 in good health. The chain carries TRBV15 and TRBJ1-4; D remains unclear. The sample consisted of blood. The CDR3 spells CATSRDFREARIF. CDR3 nucleotide sequence: TGTGCCACCAGCAGAGATTTTAGGGAAGCACGGATTTTT.